Listed here is a single TCR beta chain. These data are taken from a study of OX40 agonist ivuxolimab in advanced cancers. TCRdb's copy holds only in-frame clones and misses some; the assay was immunoSEQ multiplex PCR. Counted here are about 88,000 clones, around 83% occurring once; the ten biggest clones make up roughly 0.22%. The sequenced sample was CD4+ or CD8+ T cells sorted from blood, obtained in a trial of the OX40 agonist ivuxolimab. This TCR derives from an adult with an advanced solid tumor such as melanoma, head and neck, liver or kidney cancer.

In DNA form, the CDR3 reads TGTGCCAGCAGCTCCGGGACAGGGGGATTTGGAGAGACCCAGTACTTC. Its protein product is CASSSGTGGFGETQYF. V is TRBV7-9 and J is TRBJ2-5; 11 positions match TRBD1. This CDR3 contains 16 residues. With V trimmed by 4 bases and J by 4 bases, 8 bases remained unmatched. Germline-derived CDR1 and CDR2 are SEHNR and FQNEAQ (reference sequence).